What follows are 21 T cell receptor beta chains derived from one specimen sequenced in a study of T cell responses to AZD1222 COVID-19 vaccine. Using immunoSEQ multiplex PCR, the repertoire was profiled, and TCRdb retains in-frame clones only, with some absent. This table has 150,000 to 200,000 clones, less than 95% appearing once. Material: peripheral blood, obtained 28 days after the second AZD1222 dose. The source of these receptors is an adult who received the AZD1222 COVID-19 vaccine.

The chain uses TRBV18 and TRBJ1-5; a possible D gene is TRBD1 (6 bases). CDR1 and CDR2 from the germline V gene are KGHSH and LQKENI. Trimming removed 1 base at V and 9 bases at J, with 19 bases between. The CDR3 covers 16 residues. CDR3: CASSPRDKVSRGPQHF. For the CDR3, the DNA is TGTGCCAGCTCACCACGGGACAAGGTCTCGAGGGGGCCCCAGCATTTT. Combining the CDR3 with reference TRBV18 and TRBJ1-5 gives the whole variable domain NAGVMQNPRHLVRRRGQEARLRCSPMKGHSHVYWYRQLPEEGLKFMVYLQKENIIDESGMPKERFSAEFPKEGPSILRIQQVVRGDSAAYFCASSPRDKVSRGPQHFGDGTRLSIL.

The chain joins TRBV7-2 to TRBJ2-3; D is undetermined. Germline CDR1 SGHTA, CDR2 FQGNSA. The length of the CDR3 is 16 residues. V was pared by 4 bases and J by 1 base, with 15 bases between. The CDR3 DNA reads TGTGCCAGCAGCTCCCCGTCCCCTTTCGGCACAGATACGCAGTATTTT. This encodes CASSSPSPFGTDTQYF. Full variable domain (missing parts from reference TRBV7-2 and TRBJ2-3): GAGVSQSPSNKVTEKGKDVELRCDPISGHTALYWYRQSLGQGLEFLIYFQGNSAPDKSGLPSDRFSAERTGGSVSTLTIQRTQQEDSAVYLCASSSPSPFGTDTQYFGPGTRLTVL.

For the CDR3, the DNA is TGTGCCAGCAGCCCTCGTAGGGCAGGGCAAGAGACCCAGTACTTC. This encodes CASSPRRAGQETQYF. The chain is built from TRBV3-1 (or the pseudogene TRBV3-2) and TRBJ2-5; perhaps TRBD1 as D (5 bases). CDR3 size: 15 residues. Germline V gives CDR1 LGHDT, CDR2 YNNKEL (reference sequence). The V end lost 4 bases, the J end lost 2 bases, and 14 bases lay between the germline ends.

This sequence joins TRBV29-1 and TRBJ2-7; 7 nucleotides line up with TRBD2. Per the germline V gene, CDR1 is SQVTM and CDR2 is ANQGSEA. Trimming at V came to 3 bases and at J to 1 base, leaving 9 bases not matched to a gene. The CDR3 has 15 amino acids. The CDR3 spells CSVDSPSGLSYEQYF. DNA for the CDR3: TGCAGCGTTGACTCCCCTAGCGGACTATCCTACGAGCAGTACTTC.

CDR3 DNA sequence: TGCGCCAGCAGCTCCCCCCGGGCCCTGGAAAATTCACCCCTCCACTTT. Its protein product is CASSSPRALENSPLHF. The rearrangement joins TRBV5-1 to TRBJ1-6; no firm D call. CDR3 length: 16 amino acids. Trimming left V 3 bases short and J 7 bases short, with 17 bases between. Germline loops: CDR1 SGHRS, CDR2 YFSETQ.

The rearrangement joins TRBV30 to TRBJ1-2; D is undetermined. The V gene's germline CDR1 is GTSNPN and CDR2 SVGIG (reference sequence). The V and J ends lost 2 bases and 7 bases respectively, with 14 bases between them. The CDR3 has 13 residues. CDR3: CAWSFDSVGGYTF. For the CDR3, the DNA is TGTGCCTGGAGTTTCGATTCAGTAGGTGGCTACACCTTC. The full variable domain, with the rest looked up from reference TRBV30 and TRBJ1-2, is SQTIHQWPATLVQPVGSPLSLECTVEGTSNPNLYWYRQAAGRGLQLLFYSVGIGQISSEVPQNLSASRPQDRQFILSSKKLLLSDSGFYLCAWSFDSVGGYTFGSGTRLTVV.

The CDR3 spells CASSYGPREKLFF. In DNA form, the CDR3 reads TGTGCCAGCAGTTACGGTCCCCGAGAAAAACTGTTTTTT. The V and J genes are TRBV6-2 or TRBV6-3 and TRBJ1-4; D is unclear. Germline V gene data show CDR1 as MNHEY and CDR2 as SVGEGT. Trimming removed 2 bases at V and 8 bases at J, with 9 bases between. CDR3 length: 13 amino acids.

This clone showed up just once. The chain links TRBV27 to TRBJ1-5; D is undetermined. The germline gives CDR1 MNHEY, CDR2 SMNVEV (reference sequence). V lost 5 bases, J lost 6 bases, and 8 bases lay in between. This CDR3 comprises 12 residues. CDR3 in amino acids: CASSGDSQPQHF. The CDR3 DNA is TGTGCCAGCAGTGGTGACTCTCAGCCCCAGCATTTT.

CDR3 DNA: TGTGCCAGCAGTCGCGATAAGGGCCGTGGGGAGACCCAGTACTTC. It translates to CASSRDKGRGETQYF. The chain carries TRBV6-2 or TRBV6-3 and TRBJ2-5; D remains unclear. Looked up from germline, CDR1 is MNHEY and CDR2 is SVGEGT. The CDR3 is 15 residues long. V was shortened by 5 bases and J by 5 bases, with 18 bases between the two germline ends.

V gene TRBV10-3 combines with J gene TRBJ2-7; 9 bases are a match to TRBD1. Germline loops: CDR1 ENHRY, CDR2 SYGVKD. V lost 2 bases to trimming and J lost 5 bases; unmatched junction nucleotides: 7. CDR3 size: 15 residues. CDR3 DNA: TGTGCCATCAGTGAGCCGGGACAGGGTTCCCACGAGCAGTACTTC. Protein: CAISEPGQGSHEQYF.

The chain has TRBV29-1 and TRBJ2-3; D call uncertain. The CDR3 is made up of 15 amino acids. Germline V CDR1 and CDR2: SQVTM, ANQGSEA. Trimming stripped 8 bases from V and 1 base from J, with 19 bases between. CDR3 loop: CSFVRPGQGTDTQYF. DNA for the CDR3: TGCAGCTTCGTTCGCCCTGGGCAAGGCACAGATACGCAGTATTTT.

The chain is built from TRBV5-1 and TRBJ2-5; 7 bases match TRBD2. With 4 bases clipped from V and 5 bases from J, the junction kept 11 bases outside the gene matches. Per germline, CDR1 SGHRS and CDR2 YFSETQ. The CDR3 spans 15 residues. Written as DNA, the CDR3 is TGCGCCAGCAGCCGTTACACTAGCGCGGGGGAGACCCAGTACTTC. Protein product: CASSRYTSAGETQYF. Variable domain in full (rest from reference TRBV5-1 and TRBJ2-5): KAGVTQTPRYLIKTRGQQVTLSCSPISGHRSVSWYQQTPGQGLQFLFEYFSETQRNKGNFPGRFSGRQFSNSRSEMNVSTLELGDSALYLCASSRYTSAGETQYFGPGTRLLVL.

The chain joins TRBV10-3 to TRBJ2-3, with 9 bases lining up with TRBD1. The CDR3 runs to 15 residues. The V segment lost 5 bases and the J segment 2 bases; nucleotides outside the gene matches: 5. Per the germline V gene, CDR1 is ENHRY and CDR2 is SYGVKD. This chain's CDR3 is CAISWTGVPTDTQYF. CDR3 DNA sequence: TGTGCCATCAGTTGGACAGGGGTTCCCACAGATACGCAGTATTTT.

V is TRBV10-1 and J is TRBJ2-5; D is perhaps TRBD1 (6 bases). The CDR3 runs 13 residues. V gave up 6 bases and J gave up 3 bases, with 11 bases separating them. CDR1 and CDR2 from the germline V gene are WNHNN and SYGVQD (reference sequence). DNA for the CDR3: TGCGCCAGCAGCCGCAGGGGTGAAGAGACCCAGTACTTC. Residues: CASSRRGEETQYF.

The V and J genes are TRBV30 and TRBJ2-2, with D unclear. Germline values: CDR1 GTSNPN, CDR2 SVGIG (reference sequence). Trimming removed 2 bases from V and 7 bases from J, with 8 bases in between. This CDR3 spans 12 amino acids. CDR3: CAWSIRVGELFF. CDR3 in DNA: TGTGCCTGGAGTATAAGGGTCGGGGAGCTGTTTTTT.

The V call is TRBV5-3, the J call TRBJ2-1, with D possibly being TRBD2 (6 bases). TRBV5-3 qualifies as an ORF whose function is uncertain. This CDR3 comprises 15 residues. V lost 1 base to trimming and J lost 4 bases, with 12 bases between them. The CDR3 region is CARSLSSGFYNEQFF. CDR3 nucleotide sequence: TGTGCCAGAAGCTTGTCCAGCGGGTTTTACAATGAGCAGTTCTTC.

The V gene is TRBV19, the J gene TRBJ1-6; TRBD1 is a possible D gene (6 bases). This CDR3 has 13 residues. The V gene lost 7 bases and the J gene lost 9 bases, with 13 bases spanning the gap. From germline, CDR1 is LNHDA and CDR2 SQIVND (reference sequence). CDR3 protein: CASNGGRISPLHF. The CDR3 DNA reads as TGTGCCAGTAACGGGGGGCGTATTTCACCCCTCCACTTT.

The gene calls are TRBV20-1 and TRBJ2-7; D is unclear. The CDR3 length is 10 residues. CDR1 is DFQATT, CDR2 SNEGSKA, per germline (reference sequence). V gave up 6 bases and J gave up 9 bases, with 12 bases separating them. This CDR3 is CSAGVGRQYF. The DNA of the CDR3 is TGCAGTGCAGGTGTAGGGCGGCAGTACTTC.

This chain joins TRBV30 and TRBJ1-2; tentatively, D is TRBD1 (5 bases). Germline V gene data show CDR1 as GTSNPN and CDR2 as SVGIG (reference sequence). V was cut by 4 bases and J by 0 bases, with 18 bases left in between. The CDR3 is 16 residues long. The CDR3 DNA is TGTGCCTGGATCCCGGCCCGGGGCAGTTCTAACTATGGCTACACCTTC. Its translation: CAWIPARGSSNYGYTF.

The chain recombines TRBV6-5 with TRBJ1-6; D is possibly TRBD1 (5 bases). Germline V lookup: CDR1 MNHEY, CDR2 SVGAGI. There are 15 residues in the CDR3. V lost 6 bases to trimming and J lost 5 bases, with 14 bases between them. CDR3 sequence (DNA): TGTGCCAGCAGCGCCCTGGGCAGGGATAATTCACCCCTCCACTTT. It yields the protein CASSALGRDNSPLHF.

This clone was observed once. The genes are TRBV11-2 and TRBJ2-5; either TRBD1 or TRBD2 may supply D (6 bases each). The V gene's germline CDR1 is SGHAT and CDR2 FQNNGV. This CDR3 has 16 amino acids. V shed 0 bases and J shed 7 bases, with 18 bases lying between them. Written as DNA, the CDR3 is TGTGCCAGCAGCTTAGAACACGGGGGCTTTTGGGGGACCCAGTACTTC. It yields the protein CASSLEHGGFWGTQYF. Filled out from reference TRBV11-2 and TRBJ2-5, the complete variable domain reads EAGVAQSPRYKIIEKRQSVAFWCNPISGHATLYWYQQILGQGPKLLIQFQNNGVVDDSQLPKDRFSAERLKGVDSTLKIQPAKLEDSAVYLCASSLEHGGFWGTQYFGPGTRLLVL.